This T cell receptor beta chain was obtained from a study of shared clonotypes between healthy human individuals. Study in general: A few men and two women, aged 18 to 49, were donors.

Study-wide results and limits: Generally, naive subsets (rather than memory subsets) showed larger estimated richness. In contrast to clonotypes shared by all four donors, non-shared clonotypes had lower generation probabilities.

The assay was run at deep level. Sequenced by immunoSEQ multiplex PCR; TCRdb stores in-frame clones only, minus some. The sample yields fewer than 800,000 clones, roughly nine tenths seen once. Germline CDR1 MNHEY, CDR2 SVGAGI. Trimming left V 0 bases short and J 6 bases short, with 9 bases between. The CDR3 covers 13 residues. Notes on this clone: Its antigen remains unknown.

Naive CD8 cells lacked CD45RO and underwent positive selection for CCR7, leaving out terminally differentiated effector memory CD45RA+ cells. This sequence joins TRBV6-5 and TRBJ2-7; D call uncertain. The source material was naive CD8+ T cells sorted from blood. The source of this sequence is a man aged 30 to 45 in good health. The CDR3: CASSYSSVSEQYF. CDR3 sequence (DNA): TGTGCCAGCAGTTACTCGTCGGTCAGCGAGCAGTACTTC.